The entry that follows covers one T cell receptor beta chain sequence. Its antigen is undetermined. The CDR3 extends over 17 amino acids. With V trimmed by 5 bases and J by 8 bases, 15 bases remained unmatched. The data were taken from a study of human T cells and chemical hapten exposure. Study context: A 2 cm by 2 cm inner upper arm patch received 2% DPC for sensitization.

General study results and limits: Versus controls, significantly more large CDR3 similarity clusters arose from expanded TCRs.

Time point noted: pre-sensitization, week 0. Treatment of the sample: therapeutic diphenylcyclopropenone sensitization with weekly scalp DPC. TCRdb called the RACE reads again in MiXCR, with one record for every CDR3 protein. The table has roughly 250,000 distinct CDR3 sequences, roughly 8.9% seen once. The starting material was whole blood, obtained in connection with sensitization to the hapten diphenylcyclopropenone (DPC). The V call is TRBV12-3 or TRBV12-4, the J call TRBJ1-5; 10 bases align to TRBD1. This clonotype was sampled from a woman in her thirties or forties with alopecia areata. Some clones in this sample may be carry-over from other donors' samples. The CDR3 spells CASSASPGTGAQEPQHF. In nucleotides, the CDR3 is TGTGCCAGCAGTGCCAGCCCCGGGACAGGGGCCCAGGAGCCCCAGCATTTT.